A single sample is the source of the 10 T cell receptor beta chains below, sequenced in a study of PD-1 blockade in classical Hodgkin lymphoma. Repertoires were generated with immunoSEQ multiplex PCR, while TCRdb's copy carries only in-frame clones and drops some. Of some 70,000 clones detected, 85% to 95% appear once; the ten largest clones hold roughly 2.5%. The time point: newly diagnosed, previously untreated cHL patient sample. The source material was peripheral blood mononuclear cells (PBMCs). Every receptor here comes from a human donor with classical Hodgkin lymphoma.

The V call is TRBV2, the J call TRBJ2-3; D call uncertain. The germline V gene has CDR1 SNHLY and CDR2 FYNNEI. V was cut by 3 bases and J by 3 bases, with 4 bases left in between. The CDR3 extends over 12 amino acids. CDR3 region: CASSDITDTQYF. The CDR3 DNA sequence: TGTGCCAGCAGTGACATTACAGATACGCAGTATTTT.

The rearrangement joins TRBV5-1 to TRBJ2-1; 7 nucleotides agree with TRBD1. Per the germline V gene, CDR1 is SGHRS and CDR2 is YFSETQ. This CDR3 spans 16 amino acids. V dropped 2 bases and J dropped 3; count of bases not matched to a gene: 8. CDR3 loop: CASSLRTGTDYNEQFF. For the CDR3, the DNA is TGCGCCAGCAGCTTAAGAACCGGGACAGACTACAATGAGCAGTTCTTC.

The V gene is TRBV2, the J gene TRBJ1-3, with D hard to call. The CDR3 is 16 amino acids. Trimming took off 5 bases at V and 2 bases at J, with 16 bases between the two ends. CDR1 is SNHLY, CDR2 FYNNEI, per germline. CDR3 in amino acids: CASSFSTPGAGNTIYF. The CDR3 DNA sequence: TGTGCCAGCAGTTTTTCCACGCCCGGGGCTGGAAACACCATATATTTT.

This rearrangement joins TRBV9 to TRBJ2-7, with no clear D. V shed 0 bases and J shed 0 bases, with 7 bases lying between them. The CDR3 spans 14 residues. Germline V CDR1 and CDR2: SGDLS, YYNGEE. The CDR3 here is CASSVGHPSYEQYF. The CDR3 DNA reads as TGTGCCAGCAGCGTAGGTCACCCCTCCTACGAGCAGTACTTC.

The V and J genes are TRBV10-3 and TRBJ2-3; 7 nucleotides agree with TRBD1. This CDR3 comprises 15 residues. The germline V gene encodes CDR1 ENHRY and CDR2 SYGVKD. V was pared by 10 bases and J by 3 bases, with 13 bases of the junction left unmatched. CDR3 sequence: CATYQPGQLTDTQYF. CDR3 nucleotides: TGTGCCACCTACCAGCCGGGACAGTTAACAGATACGCAGTATTTT.

The gene calls are TRBV28 and TRBJ1-2; 7 bases match TRBD1. V was pared by 10 bases and J by 2 bases, with 4 bases of the junction left unmatched. Germline assignment: CDR1 MDHEN and CDR2 SYDVKM. This CDR3 is 12 amino acids long. The CDR3, as DNA: TGTGCCAACCAGGGGGAGAACTATGGCTACACCTTC. Translated: CANQGENYGYTF.

The chain couples TRBV18 to TRBJ2-7; perhaps TRBD1 as D (6 bases). V was shortened by 3 bases and J by 5 bases, with 14 bases between the two germline ends. Germline V lookup: CDR1 KGHSH, CDR2 LQKENI. CDR3 length: 14 residues. The CDR3 protein is CASSPGQGKDEQYF. The CDR3, as DNA: TGTGCCAGCTCACCGGGGCAGGGGAAAGACGAGCAGTACTTC.

This clone was seen a handful of times. This chain links TRBV11-2 with TRBJ2-1; TRBD2 aligns across 9 bases. V shed 1 base, J shed 5 bases, and the junction held 3 bases outside the gene matches. From germline, CDR1 is SGHAT and CDR2 FQNNGV. The CDR3 spans 15 residues. As DNA, the CDR3 is TGTGCCAGCAGCTTAGGCGGGAGGGCTCACAATGAGCAGTTCTTC. Translation gives CASSLGGRAHNEQFF.

This clone has just a few counts. The V call is TRBV7-8, the J call TRBJ2-5; TRBD2 matches 7 bases. Germline CDR1 and CDR2: SGHVS and FQNEAQ. The CDR3 length is 13 residues. Trimming at V came to 3 bases and at J to 4 bases, leaving 2 bases not matched to a gene. The CDR3 nucleotides are TGTGCCAGCAGCTTTTGGGGGGGAGAGACCCAGTACTTC. Protein product: CASSFWGGETQYF.

The rearrangement joins TRBV5-6 to TRBJ2-7, with 7 bases aligning to TRBD2. V dropped 4 bases and J dropped 8; count of bases not matched to a gene: 15. CDR3 length: 15 amino acids. Germline V gives CDR1 SGHDT, CDR2 YYEEEE. The DNA for the CDR3 is TGTGCCAGCAGCCCATTGGAGCGGGATGCTCCGCAGCAGTACTTC. Translated, it gives CASSPLERDAPQQYF.